Shown below are 8 T cell receptor beta chains from a single sample sequenced in a study of shared clonotypes between healthy human individuals. The data were produced by immunoSEQ multiplex PCR, yet TCRdb's version contains in-frame clones alone and is incomplete. The sample consists of about 490,000 clones, 81% of them appearing once. Sequencing used PBMCs. The receptors derive from a woman aged 40-49 years in good health. Some clones in this sample may be carry-over from other donors' samples.

CDR3 sequence: CASSLAVLDRGTNEKLFF. CDR3 sequence (DNA): TGTGCCAGCAGCTTAGCAGTTTTGGACAGGGGGACTAATGAAAAACTGTTTTTT. The V call is TRBV7-2, the J call TRBJ1-4; TRBD1 aligns across 10 bases. This CDR3 spans 18 amino acids. Germline CDR1 is SGHTA and CDR2 is FQGNSA. The ends lost 0 bases at V and 2 bases at J; junction bases unmatched: 6.

This clone was recorded once. The chain links TRBV29-1 to TRBJ2-5, with 10 bases lining up with TRBD2. The junction had 5 bases not matched to a gene; V was cut back by 8 bases and J by 5 bases. The CDR3 sequence is 12 residues long. The V gene's germline CDR1 is SQVTM and CDR2 ANQGSEA. Here the CDR3 DNA reads TGCAGCATAACAGCGGGAGGGGAGACCCAGTACTTC. Encoded protein: CSITAGGETQYF.

Worth noting for this clone: A read error likely explains this, since a far larger clone differs by one base. The V gene is TRBV6-5, the J gene TRBJ1-2; the match to TRBD1 covers 7 bases. This CDR3 has 13 amino acids. In germline, CDR1 is MNHEY, CDR2 SVGAGI. J gave up 6 bases and V 6 bases, and 7 bases lay outside the gene matches. CDR3 region: CASRGTVENGYTF. DNA of the CDR3: TGTGCCAGCAGAGGGACAGTAGAGAATGGCTACACCTTC.

The chain combines TRBV7-3 with TRBJ2-7, with 11 bases identical to TRBD2. The trim removed 6 bases at V and 0 bases at J, leaving 4 bases unmatched. Looked up from germline, CDR1 is SGHTA and CDR2 is FQGTGA. This CDR3 comprises 15 residues. CDR3 amino acids: CASSGTSGSSYEQYF. The CDR3 nucleotides are TGTGCCAGCAGTGGCACTAGCGGGAGCTCCTACGAGCAGTACTTC.

The rearrangement links TRBV7-3 to TRBJ2-5; D unresolved. This CDR3 is 15 amino acids long. V lost 5 bases and J lost 5, with 18 bases in between. CDR1 is SGHTA and CDR2 is FQGTGA in the germline V gene. CDR3 sequence (DNA): TGTGCCAGCAGCCCTGACACTATGGGCGGTGAGACCCAGTACTTC. Its protein product is CASSPDTMGGETQYF.

V usage is TRBV7-2 and J usage is TRBJ2-4; 9 positions agree with TRBD2. Trimming took 2 bases from V and 5 from J; bases not matched to a gene: 7. This CDR3 contains 16 residues. The germline gives CDR1 SGHTA, CDR2 FQGNSA. The CDR3 DNA is TGTGCCAGCAGCTTACAAGCGGGAGGCCGGGAAAACATTCAGTACTTC. This gives the protein CASSLQAGGRENIQYF.

Details on this clone: This likely came from a read error, as a far larger clone is one base away. Likely a read error: the CDR3 ends without its conserved phenylalanine or tryptophan. The chain is built from TRBV30 and TRBJ2-7; a weak D match, TRBD1 (6 bases). CDR3 length equals 12 residues. V shed 7 bases and J shed 4 bases, with 14 bases lying between them. Germline V CDR1 and CDR2: GTSNPN, SVGIG (reference sequence). CDR3 sequence: CASRTAWYEQYL. Written as DNA, the CDR3 is TGTGCCTCAAGGACAGCATGGTACGAGCAGTACTTA.

Comments on this clone: A far larger clone differs by one base, so this is likely a read error. This rearrangement joins TRBV11-1 to TRBJ1-1; TRBD1 aligns across 9 bases. The CDR3 covers 16 residues. Trimming removed 5 bases from V and 11 bases from J; junction bases left unmatched: 18. Germline CDR1 is SGHAT and CDR2 is FQDESV (reference sequence). CDR3 in DNA: TGTGCCAGCAGCATACTCGGACAGGGGAGCGACCTGAATGCTTTCTTT. It translates to CASSILGQGSDLNAFF. Drawing the rest from reference TRBV11-1 and TRBJ1-1, the complete variable domain is EAEVAQSPRYKITEKSQAVAFWCDPISGHATLYWYRQILGQGPELLVQFQDESVVDDSQLPKDRFSAERLKGVDSTLKIQPAELGDSAMYLCASSILGQGSDLNAFFGQGTRLTVV.